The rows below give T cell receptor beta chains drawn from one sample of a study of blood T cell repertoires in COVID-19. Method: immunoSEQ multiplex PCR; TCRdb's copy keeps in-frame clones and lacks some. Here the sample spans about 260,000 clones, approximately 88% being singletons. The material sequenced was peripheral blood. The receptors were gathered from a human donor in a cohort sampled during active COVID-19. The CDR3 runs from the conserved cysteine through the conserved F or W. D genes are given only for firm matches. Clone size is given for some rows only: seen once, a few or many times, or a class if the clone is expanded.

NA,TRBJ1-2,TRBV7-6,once,CASSLDLGLAYGYTF,TGTGCCAGCAGCCTGGACCTGGGGCTGGCCTATGGCTACACCTTC
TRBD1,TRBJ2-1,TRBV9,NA,CASSVGTGGNEQFF,TGTGCCAGCAGCGTGGGGACAGGGGGGAATGAGCAGTTCTTC
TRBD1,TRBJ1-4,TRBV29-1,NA,CSVEGQGSATNEKLFF,TGCAGCGTTGAAGGACAGGGCTCGGCAACTAATGAAAAACTGTTTTTT
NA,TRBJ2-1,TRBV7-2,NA,CASKGESYNEQFF,TGTGCCAGCAAGGGGGAATCCTACAATGAGCAGTTCTTC
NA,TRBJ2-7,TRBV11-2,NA,CASSPARTPSYEQYF,TGTGCCAGCTCCCCGGCACGGACACCTTCCTACGAGCAGTACTTC
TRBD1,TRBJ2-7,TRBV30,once,CAWSAGQGPEEQYF,TGTGCCTGGAGCGCCGGACAGGGGCCGGAGGAGCAGTACTTC
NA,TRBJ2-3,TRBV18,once,CASSPGAGVTDTQYF,TGTGCCAGCTCACCAGGTGCGGGCGTCACAGATACGCAGTATTTT
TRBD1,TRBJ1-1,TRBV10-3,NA,CAISDLQGRTEAFF,TGTGCCATCAGTGACCTACAGGGGCGTACTGAAGCTTTCTTT
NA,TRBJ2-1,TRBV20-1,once,CSASHYNEQFF,TGCAGTGCTAGCCATTACAATGAGCAGTTCTTC
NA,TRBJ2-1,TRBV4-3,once,CASSRDTGHNEQFF,TGCGCCAGCAGCCGCGATACGGGTCACAATGAGCAGTTCTTC
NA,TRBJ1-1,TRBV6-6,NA,CASSYPEVNTEAFF,TGTGCCAGCAGTTACCCAGAAGTGAACACTGAAGCTTTCTTT
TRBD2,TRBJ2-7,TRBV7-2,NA,CASSLAASTSGRRYEQYF,TGTGCCAGCAGCTTGGCCGCCTCGACTAGCGGGAGGAGGTACGAGCAGTACTTC
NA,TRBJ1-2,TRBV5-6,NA,CASRYREGVYGYTF,TGTGCCAGCAGGTATCGGGAGGGTGTCTATGGCTACACCTTC
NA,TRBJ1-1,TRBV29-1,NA,CSVGQLNTEAFF,TGCAGCGTTGGGCAGTTGAACACTGAAGCTTTCTTT
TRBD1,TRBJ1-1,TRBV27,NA,CASSLKGQGSNTEAFF,TGTGCCAGCAGTTTAAAGGGACAGGGATCGAACACTGAAGCTTTCTTT
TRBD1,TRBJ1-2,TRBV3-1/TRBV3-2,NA,CASSRRRQGAEYGYTF,TGTGCCAGCAGCCGCAGGAGGCAGGGGGCTGAATATGGCTACACCTTC
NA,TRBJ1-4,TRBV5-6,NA,CASSSFIRGEEKLFF,TGTGCCAGCAGCTCCTTTATCCGGGGGGAGGAAAAACTGTTTTTT
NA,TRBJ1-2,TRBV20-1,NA,CSASRGANHYGYTF,TGCAGTGCTAGTCGGGGAGCGAACCACTATGGCTACACCTTC
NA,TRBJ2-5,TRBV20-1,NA,CSASQETQYF,TGCAGTGCCTCGCAAGAGACCCAGTACTTC
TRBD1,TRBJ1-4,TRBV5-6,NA,CASSFQGALLFF,TGTGCCAGCAGCTTTCAGGGGGCTTTGCTGTTTTTT
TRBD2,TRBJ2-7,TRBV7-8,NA,CASSPPGSGGNYEQYF,TGTGCCAGCAGCCCCCCAGGCAGCGGGGGGAACTACGAGCAGTACTTC
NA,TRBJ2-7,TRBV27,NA,CASSLRQGQNLYEQYF,TGTGCCAGCAGTTTGCGGCAGGGGCAGAATCTCTACGAGCAGTACTTC
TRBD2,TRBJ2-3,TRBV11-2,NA,CASSLGRERADTQYF,TGTGCCAGCAGCTTAGGGCGGGAGAGGGCAGATACGCAGTATTTT
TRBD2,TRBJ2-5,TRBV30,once,CAWSLAGLYQETQYF,TGTGCCTGGAGCCTAGCGGGATTGTACCAAGAGACCCAGTACTTC
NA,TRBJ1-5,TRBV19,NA,CASSARRDSGGQPQHF,TGTGCCAGTAGTGCCCGCCGGGACTCGGGGGGTCAGCCCCAGCATTTT
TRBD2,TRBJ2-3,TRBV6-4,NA,CASSVNSGGGTDTQYF,TGTGCCAGCAGTGTCAATAGCGGGGGCGGCACAGATACGCAGTATTTT
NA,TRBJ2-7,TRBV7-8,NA,CASSKVGRENEQYF,TGTGCCAGCAGCAAAGTCGGTAGAGAGAACGAGCAGTACTTC
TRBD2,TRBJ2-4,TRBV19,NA,CASRVAGENIQYF,TGTGCCAGTAGAGTAGCGGGAGAGAACATTCAGTACTTC
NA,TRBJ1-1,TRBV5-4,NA,CASSLPSTAEAFF,TGTGCCAGCAGCTTGCCATCAACGGCTGAAGCTTTCTTT
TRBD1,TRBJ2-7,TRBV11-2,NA,CASGPTGGHEQYF,TGTGCCAGCGGGCCAACAGGGGGCCACGAGCAGTACTTC
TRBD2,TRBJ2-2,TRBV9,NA,CASSVFPGGTNTGELFF,TGTGCCAGCAGCGTTTTTCCGGGGGGGACGAACACCGGGGAGCTGTTTTTT
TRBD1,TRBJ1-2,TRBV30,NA,CAWGQGGYGYTF,TGTGCCTGGGGACAGGGAGGGTATGGCTACACCTTC
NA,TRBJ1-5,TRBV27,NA,CASSFKGGDLYSNQPQHF,TGTGCCAGCAGTTTTAAAGGGGGTGATCTCTATAGCAATCAGCCCCAGCATTTT